This entry lists 3 T cell receptor beta chains sequenced from one sample in a study of beta chain features in type 1 diabetes. Their antigens remain unidentified. Study results and caveats: TCRB CDR3s were moderately but significantly shorter in Type 1 diabetes patients in all four CD4+ subsets.

Sequenced material consisted of expressed TCRB transcripts (all of the isolated RNA was reverse transcribed). Data came from immunoSEQ multiplex PCR; TCRdb stores just in-frame clones and leaves some out. Of hundreds of thousands of clones listed, more than 12% are singletons. What was sequenced was naive CD4+ T cells from blood. Receptors originate from a man between 18 and 35 years old with type 1 diabetes.

This clone was found a few times. CDR3 coding DNA: TGCGCCAGCAGCAGGGACGACGGCGACATTCAGTACTTC. This encodes CASSRDDGDIQYF. The chain joins TRBV5-1 to TRBJ2-4; the D call may be TRBD1 or TRBD2 (5 bases each). CDR3 length: 13 residues. Trimming removed 4 bases at V and 8 bases at J, with 13 bases between. Per germline, CDR1 SGHRS and CDR2 YFSETQ.

This clone was found a few times. As DNA, the CDR3 is TGTGCCAGCAGCCAAGTGTCGGGGGGGCGAGATACGCAGTATTTT. As protein: CASSQVSGGRDTQYF. The chain uses TRBV4-2 and TRBJ2-3; the match to TRBD2 covers 8 bases. V lost 1 base to trimming and J lost 5 bases; unmatched junction nucleotides: 5. This CDR3 has 15 amino acids. CDR1 is LGHNA, CDR2 YNFKEQ, per germline.

The V and J genes are TRBV7-2 and TRBJ2-7; the D is unclear. CDR3 length equals 14 residues. Germline CDR1 reads SGHTA; CDR2 reads FQGNSA. Trimming shortened V by 5 bases and J by 6 bases, and 17 bases separated the two germline ends. The CDR3 bases are TGTGCCAGCAGCCAGACCACATATACCAGCGAGCAGTACTTC. Translated: CASSQTTYTSEQYF.